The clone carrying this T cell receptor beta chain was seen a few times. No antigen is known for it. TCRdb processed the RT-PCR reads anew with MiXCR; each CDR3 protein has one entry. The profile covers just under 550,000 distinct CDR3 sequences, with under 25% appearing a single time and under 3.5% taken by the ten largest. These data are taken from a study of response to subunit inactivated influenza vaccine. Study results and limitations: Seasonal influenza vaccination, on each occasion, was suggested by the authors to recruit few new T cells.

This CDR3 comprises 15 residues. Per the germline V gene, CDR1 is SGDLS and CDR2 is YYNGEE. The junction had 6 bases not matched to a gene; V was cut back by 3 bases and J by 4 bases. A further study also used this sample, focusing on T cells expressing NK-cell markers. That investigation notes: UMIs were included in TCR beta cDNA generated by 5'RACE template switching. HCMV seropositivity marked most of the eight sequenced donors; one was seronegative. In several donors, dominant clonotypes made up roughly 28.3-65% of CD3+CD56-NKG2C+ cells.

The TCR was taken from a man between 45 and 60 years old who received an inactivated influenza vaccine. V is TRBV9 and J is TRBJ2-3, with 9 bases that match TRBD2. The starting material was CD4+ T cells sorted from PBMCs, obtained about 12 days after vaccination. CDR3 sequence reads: CASSELAGVADTQYF. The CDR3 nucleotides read TGTGCCAGCAGCGAACTAGCGGGTGTGGCAGATACGCAGTATTTT.